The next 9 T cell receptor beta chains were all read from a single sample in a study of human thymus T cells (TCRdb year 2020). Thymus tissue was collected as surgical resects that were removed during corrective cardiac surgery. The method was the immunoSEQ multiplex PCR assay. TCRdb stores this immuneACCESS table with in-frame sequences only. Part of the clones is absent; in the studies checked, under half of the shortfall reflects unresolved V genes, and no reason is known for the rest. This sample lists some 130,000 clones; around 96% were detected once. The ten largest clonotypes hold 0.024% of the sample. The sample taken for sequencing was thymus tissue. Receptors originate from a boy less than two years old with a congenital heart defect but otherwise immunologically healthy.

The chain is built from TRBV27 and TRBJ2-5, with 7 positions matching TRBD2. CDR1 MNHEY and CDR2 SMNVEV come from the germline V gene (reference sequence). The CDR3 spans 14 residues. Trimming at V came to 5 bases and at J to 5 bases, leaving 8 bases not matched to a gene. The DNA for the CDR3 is TGTGCCAGCAGTGAAGACAGAGCGGGGGAGACCCAGTACTTC. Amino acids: CASSEDRAGETQYF.

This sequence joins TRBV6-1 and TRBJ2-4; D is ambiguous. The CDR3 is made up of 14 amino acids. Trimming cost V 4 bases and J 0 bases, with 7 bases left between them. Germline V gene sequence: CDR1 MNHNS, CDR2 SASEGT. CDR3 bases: TGTGCCAGCAGTGTTCAGCTAGCCAAAAACATTCAGTACTTC. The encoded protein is CASSVQLAKNIQYF.

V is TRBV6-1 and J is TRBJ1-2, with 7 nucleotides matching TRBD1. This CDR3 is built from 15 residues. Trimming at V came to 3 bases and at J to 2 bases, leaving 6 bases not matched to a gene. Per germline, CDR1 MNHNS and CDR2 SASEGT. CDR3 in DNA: TGTGCCAGCAGTGAGCCACCCAGGGGGAACTATGGCTACACCTTC. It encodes CASSEPPRGNYGYTF.

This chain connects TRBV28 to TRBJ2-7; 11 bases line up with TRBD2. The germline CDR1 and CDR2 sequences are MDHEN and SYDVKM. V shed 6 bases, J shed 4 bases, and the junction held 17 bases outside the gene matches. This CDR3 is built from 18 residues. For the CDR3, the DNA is TGTGCCAGCAGCCTCGGACTAGCGGGTACCCCGGGGTGGTACGAGCAGTACTTC. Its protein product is CASSLGLAGTPGWYEQYF.

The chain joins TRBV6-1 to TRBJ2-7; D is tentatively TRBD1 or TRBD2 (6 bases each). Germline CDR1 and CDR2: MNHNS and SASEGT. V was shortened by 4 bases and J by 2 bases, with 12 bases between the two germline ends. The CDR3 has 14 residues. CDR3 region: CASSVTGATYEQYF. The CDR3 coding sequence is TGTGCCAGCAGTGTAACGGGGGCTACCTACGAGCAGTACTTC.

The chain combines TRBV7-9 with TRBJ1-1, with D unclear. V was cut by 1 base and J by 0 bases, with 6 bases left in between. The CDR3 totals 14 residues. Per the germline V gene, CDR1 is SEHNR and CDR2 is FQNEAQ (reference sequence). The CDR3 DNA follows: TGTGCCAGCAGCTTAGTGCAGGTGAACACTGAAGCTTTCTTT. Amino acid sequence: CASSLVQVNTEAFF. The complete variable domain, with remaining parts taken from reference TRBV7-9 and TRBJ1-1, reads DTGVSQNPRHKITKRGQNVTFRCDPISEHNRLYWYRQTLGQGPEFLTYFQNEAQLEKSRLLSDRFSAERPKGSFSTLEIQRTEQGDSAMYLCASSLVQVNTEAFFGQGTRLTVV.

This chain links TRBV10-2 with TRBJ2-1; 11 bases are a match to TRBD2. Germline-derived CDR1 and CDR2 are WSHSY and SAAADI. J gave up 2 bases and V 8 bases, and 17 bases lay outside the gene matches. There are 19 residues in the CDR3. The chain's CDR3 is CASYSSSGGSRTTYNEQFF. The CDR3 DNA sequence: TGCGCCAGCTATTCCTCTAGCGGGGGGTCCCGAACCACCTACAATGAGCAGTTCTTC.

CDR3 DNA sequence: TGTGCCAGCAGCGGGACAGGGGGTGTAGCTGAAGCTTTCTTT. Translating it yields CASSGTGGVAEAFF. This chain uses TRBV21-1 with TRBJ1-1; the table's D call of TRBD1 was not tested on the DNA. TRBV21-1 is a pseudogene. The CDR3 spans 14 residues.

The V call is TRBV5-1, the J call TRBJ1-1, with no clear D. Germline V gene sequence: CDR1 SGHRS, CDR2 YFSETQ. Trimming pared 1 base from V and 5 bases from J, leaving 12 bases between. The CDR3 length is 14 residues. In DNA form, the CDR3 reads TGCGCCAGCAGCTTGTATGCGGGGAGGACTGAAGCTTTCTTT. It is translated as CASSLYAGRTEAFF.